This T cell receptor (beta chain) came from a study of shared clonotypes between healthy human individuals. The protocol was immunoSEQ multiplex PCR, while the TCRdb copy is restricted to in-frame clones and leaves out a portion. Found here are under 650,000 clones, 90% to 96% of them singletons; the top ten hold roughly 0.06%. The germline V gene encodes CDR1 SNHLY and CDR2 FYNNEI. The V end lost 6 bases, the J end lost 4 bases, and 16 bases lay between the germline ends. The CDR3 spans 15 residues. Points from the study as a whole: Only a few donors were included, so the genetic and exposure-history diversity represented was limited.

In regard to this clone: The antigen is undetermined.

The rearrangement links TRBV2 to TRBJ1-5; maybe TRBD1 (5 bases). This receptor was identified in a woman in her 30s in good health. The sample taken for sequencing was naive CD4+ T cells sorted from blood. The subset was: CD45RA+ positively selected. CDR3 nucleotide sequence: TGTGCCAGCAGCCGATTAAGACAGATTAATCAGCCCCAGCATTTT. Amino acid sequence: CASSRLRQINQPQHF.